Below, one T cell receptor (beta chain) is given with its context. Under the authors' procedure: Reference gene primer amplification gave estimated nucleated cell counts. Libraries were prepared by immunoSEQ multiplex PCR; TCRdb keeps only in-frame clonotypes and omits some of them. The DNA was the basis for D and trimming; V, J and clone size are from that table. The sample contains 90,000 or so clones, 88% of which appear only once. The entry originates in a study of blood T cell repertoires in COVID-19. Turning to the study itself: The United States, Italy and Spain supplied acute and convalescent COVID-19 samples. Sample material is recorded as cDNA or gDNA derived from T cells, B-cell-depleted T cells, or PBMCs.

Trimming took off 2 bases at V and 2 bases at J, with 22 bases between the two ends. Germline values: CDR1 KGHDR, CDR2 SFDVKD. This CDR3 spans 19 amino acids. The sequence was obtained from a man between 60 and 75 years old with acute or convalescent COVID-19. V and J are TRBV24-1 and TRBJ2-3; D perhaps matches TRBD2 (6 bases). Specimen: peripheral blood. The CDR3: CATSDSGLGGSTITDTQYF. DNA for the CDR3: TGTGCCACCAGTGATTCAGGGTTAGGAGGGTCCACGATCACAGATACGCAGTATTTT.